The rows below give T cell receptor beta chains drawn from one sample of a study of response to subunit inactivated influenza vaccine. A single record per CDR3 protein comes from TCRdb applying MiXCR to the RT-PCR reads. The sample shows about 540,000 distinct CDR3 sequences, 11% to 15% of them seen only once. Sequenced material: PBMCs from blood, taken 11 to 12 days after vaccination. These receptors were taken from a man aged 50 to 60 who received an inactivated influenza vaccine. Both conserved end residues are trimmed from each CDR3. Fields, in order: J gene, V gene, CDR3 protein.

j_gene: TRBJ2-2; v_gene: TRBV12-3/TRBV12-4; CDR3aa: ASSLGPANTGELF
j_gene: TRBJ2-1; v_gene: TRBV7-6; CDR3aa: ASSEREYNEQF
j_gene: TRBJ1-1; v_gene: TRBV5-1; CDR3aa: ASTYGTGIMNTEAF
j_gene: TRBJ2-5; v_gene: TRBV12-3/TRBV12-4; CDR3aa: ASTRLAGGPGETQY
j_gene: TRBJ2-2; v_gene: TRBV11-2; CDR3aa: ASSPFGGERELF
j_gene: TRBJ2-7; v_gene: TRBV20-1; CDR3aa: SALTGEGAYEQY
j_gene: TRBJ2-3; v_gene: TRBV6-5; CDR3aa: ASSYKDTQY
j_gene: TRBJ1-1; v_gene: TRBV12-3/TRBV12-4; CDR3aa: ASWDPISTGPGTEAF
j_gene: TRBJ2-5; v_gene: TRBV10-3; CDR3aa: AISDNREQETQY
j_gene: TRBJ2-7; v_gene: TRBV20-1; CDR3aa: SARVGQRSEQY
j_gene: TRBJ2-1; v_gene: TRBV6-5; CDR3aa: ASSYIPGRGYEQF
j_gene: TRBJ2-1; v_gene: TRBV12-3/TRBV12-4; CDR3aa: ASSLAPAGQF
j_gene: TRBJ1-1; v_gene: TRBV11-1; CDR3aa: ASSLVRTSTEAF
j_gene: TRBJ2-1; v_gene: TRBV4-1; CDR3aa: ASSHEERGVPNEQF
j_gene: TRBJ1-2; v_gene: TRBV4-3; CDR3aa: ASSQGTRRDGYT
j_gene: TRBJ2-3; v_gene: TRBV10-3; CDR3aa: ASTGTGTTDTQY
j_gene: TRBJ1-1; v_gene: TRBV28; CDR3aa: ASSTSGEKGTEAF
j_gene: TRBJ1-2; v_gene: TRBV7-6; CDR3aa: ASSEGLSYGYT
j_gene: TRBJ2-1; v_gene: TRBV24-1; CDR3aa: ATSDLAGYSEQF
j_gene: TRBJ2-7; v_gene: TRBV27; CDR3aa: ASSTTGTRSYEQY
j_gene: TRBJ2-2; v_gene: TRBV12-3/TRBV12-4; CDR3aa: ASTLTSTGELF
j_gene: TRBJ1-4; v_gene: TRBV6-1; CDR3aa: ASRREVNEKLF
j_gene: TRBJ2-5; v_gene: TRBV9; CDR3aa: ASSAGLLQVTQY
j_gene: TRBJ1-2; v_gene: TRBV4-1; CDR3aa: ASSQGNRGYGYT
j_gene: TRBJ1-2; v_gene: TRBV6-2/TRBV6-3; CDR3aa: ASHRGGFGYT
j_gene: TRBJ2-3; v_gene: TRBV9; CDR3aa: ASSPSTAGVTDTQY
j_gene: TRBJ2-7; v_gene: TRBV6-1; CDR3aa: ASSLDGTGISEQY
j_gene: TRBJ1-2; v_gene: TRBV18; CDR3aa: ASSPQGTWYT
j_gene: TRBJ1-3; v_gene: TRBV28; CDR3aa: ASSQDFFSGNTIY
j_gene: TRBJ2-3; v_gene: TRBV2; CDR3aa: ASSRPVTDTQY
j_gene: TRBJ2-1; v_gene: TRBV30; CDR3aa: AWAEDSYNEQF
j_gene: TRBJ1-6; v_gene: TRBV12-3/TRBV12-4; CDR3aa: ASSADRGGPPLH
j_gene: TRBJ2-1; v_gene: TRBV7-9; CDR3aa: ASSQNSGSAYNEQF
j_gene: TRBJ2-5; v_gene: TRBV12-5; CDR3aa: ASGPGQPQETQY
j_gene: TRBJ1-4; v_gene: TRBV29-1; CDR3aa: SVGVGFTNEKLF
j_gene: TRBJ1-1; v_gene: TRBV6-5; CDR3aa: ASSYGWDGNTEAF
j_gene: TRBJ2-3; v_gene: TRBV10-3; CDR3aa: AISDRGAVGDTQY
j_gene: TRBJ1-1; v_gene: TRBV19; CDR3aa: ASSRGVGGTEAF
j_gene: TRBJ2-1; v_gene: TRBV20-1; CDR3aa: SARVGRSRERVPYNEQF
j_gene: TRBJ2-7; v_gene: TRBV18; CDR3aa: ASSPPWGGRYEQY
j_gene: TRBJ2-3; v_gene: TRBV28; CDR3aa: ASSLMWLAGGLNTQY
j_gene: TRBJ2-3; v_gene: TRBV20-1; CDR3aa: SAPGDTQY
j_gene: TRBJ2-1; v_gene: TRBV4-3; CDR3aa: ASSLHGFTSRASNEQF
j_gene: TRBJ2-2; v_gene: TRBV7-9; CDR3aa: ASSLLPRTGELF
j_gene: TRBJ1-2; v_gene: TRBV7-9; CDR3aa: ASSLEGIANYGYT
j_gene: TRBJ2-2; v_gene: TRBV20-1; CDR3aa: SASSRQGANTGELF
j_gene: TRBJ1-1; v_gene: TRBV7-9; CDR3aa: ASSFGGLYAEAF
j_gene: TRBJ2-3; v_gene: TRBV24-1; CDR3aa: ATSRSSGSRDTQY
j_gene: TRBJ2-7; v_gene: TRBV12-3/TRBV12-4; CDR3aa: ASRKQNTYEQY
j_gene: TRBJ2-1; v_gene: TRBV6-2/TRBV6-3; CDR3aa: ASSIAGARF
j_gene: TRBJ2-7; v_gene: TRBV5-1; CDR3aa: ASGMKGFGDEQY
j_gene: TRBJ2-7; v_gene: TRBV12-3/TRBV12-4; CDR3aa: ASSFNIPPYEQY